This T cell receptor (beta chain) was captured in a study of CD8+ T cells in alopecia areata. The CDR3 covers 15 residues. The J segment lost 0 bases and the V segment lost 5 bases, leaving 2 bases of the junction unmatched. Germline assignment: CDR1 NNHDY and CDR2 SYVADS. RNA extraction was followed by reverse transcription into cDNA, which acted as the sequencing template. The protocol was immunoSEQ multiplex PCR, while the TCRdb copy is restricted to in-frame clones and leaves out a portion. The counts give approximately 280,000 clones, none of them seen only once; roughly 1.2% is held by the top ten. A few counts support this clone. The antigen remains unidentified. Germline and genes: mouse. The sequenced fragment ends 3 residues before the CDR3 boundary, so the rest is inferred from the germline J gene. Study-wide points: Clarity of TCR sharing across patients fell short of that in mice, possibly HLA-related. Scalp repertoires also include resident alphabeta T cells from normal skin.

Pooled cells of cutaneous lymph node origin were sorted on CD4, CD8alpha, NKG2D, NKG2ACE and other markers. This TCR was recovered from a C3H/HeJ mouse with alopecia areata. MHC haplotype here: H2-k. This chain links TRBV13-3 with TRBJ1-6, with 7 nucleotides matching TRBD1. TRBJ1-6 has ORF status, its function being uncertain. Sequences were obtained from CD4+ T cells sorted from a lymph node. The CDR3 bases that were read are TGTGCCAGCAGATGGGACAGTTCCTATAATTCGCCC. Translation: CASRWDSSYNSP. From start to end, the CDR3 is CASRWDSSYNSPLYF.